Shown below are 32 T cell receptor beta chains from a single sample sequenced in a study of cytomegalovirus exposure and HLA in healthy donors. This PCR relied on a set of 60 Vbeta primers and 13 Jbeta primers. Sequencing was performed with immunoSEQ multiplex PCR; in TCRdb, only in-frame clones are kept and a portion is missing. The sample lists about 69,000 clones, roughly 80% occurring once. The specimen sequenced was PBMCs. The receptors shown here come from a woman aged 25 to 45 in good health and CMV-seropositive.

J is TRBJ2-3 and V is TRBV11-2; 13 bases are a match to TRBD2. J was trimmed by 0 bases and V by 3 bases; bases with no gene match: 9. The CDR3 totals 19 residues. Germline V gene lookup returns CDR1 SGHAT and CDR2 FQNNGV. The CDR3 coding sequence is TGTGCCAGCAGCTTGAGGACTAGCGGGAGACAATATAGCACAGATACGCAGTATTTT. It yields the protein CASSLRTSGRQYSTDTQYF.

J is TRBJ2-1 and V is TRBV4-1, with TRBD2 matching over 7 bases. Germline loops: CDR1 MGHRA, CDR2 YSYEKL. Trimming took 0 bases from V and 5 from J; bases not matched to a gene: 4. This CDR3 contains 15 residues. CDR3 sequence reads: CASSQDSGPNNEQFF. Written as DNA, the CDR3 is TGCGCCAGCAGCCAAGATAGCGGGCCTAACAATGAGCAGTTCTTC.

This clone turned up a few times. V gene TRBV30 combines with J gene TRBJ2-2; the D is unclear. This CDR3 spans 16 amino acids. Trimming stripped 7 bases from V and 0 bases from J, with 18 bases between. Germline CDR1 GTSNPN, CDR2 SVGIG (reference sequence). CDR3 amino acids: CASSFSLLANTGELFF. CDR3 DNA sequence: TGTGCCTCCTCCTTCTCTCTACTCGCGAACACCGGGGAGCTGTTTTTT.

The DNA of the CDR3 is TGTGCCAGCAGCCTCGGGACAGCTGTTGGCTACACCTTC. Its protein product is CASSLGTAVGYTF. This chain links TRBV13 with TRBJ1-2, with 7 positions matching TRBD1. The CDR3 covers 13 residues. Germline values: CDR1 PRHDT, CDR2 FYEKMQ (reference sequence). V lost 5 bases to trimming and J lost 7 bases; unmatched junction nucleotides: 7. The full variable domain, completed using reference TRBV13 and TRBJ1-2, is AAGVIQSPRHLIKEKRETATLKCYPIPRHDTVYWYQQGPGQDPQFLISFYEKMQSDKGSIPDRFSAQQFSDYHSELNMSSLELGDSALYFCASSLGTAVGYTFGSGTRLTVV.

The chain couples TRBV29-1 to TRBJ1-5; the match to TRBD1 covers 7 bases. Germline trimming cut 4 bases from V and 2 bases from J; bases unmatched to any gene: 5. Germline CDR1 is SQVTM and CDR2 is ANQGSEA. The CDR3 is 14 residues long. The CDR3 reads CSVADRNGNQPQHF. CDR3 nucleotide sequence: TGCAGCGTTGCGGACAGGAATGGCAATCAGCCCCAGCATTTT.

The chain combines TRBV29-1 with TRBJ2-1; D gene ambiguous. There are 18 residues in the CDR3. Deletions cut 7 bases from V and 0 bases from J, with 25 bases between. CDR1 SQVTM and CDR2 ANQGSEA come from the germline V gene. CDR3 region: CSADLLSVVSLSYNEQFF. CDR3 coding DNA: TGCAGCGCCGACCTACTATCGGTCGTCTCGCTCTCCTACAATGAGCAGTTCTTC.

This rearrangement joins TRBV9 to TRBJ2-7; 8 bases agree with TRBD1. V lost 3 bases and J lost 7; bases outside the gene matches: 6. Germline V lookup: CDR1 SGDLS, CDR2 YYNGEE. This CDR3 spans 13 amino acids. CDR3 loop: CASSGGQAEEQYF. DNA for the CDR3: TGTGCCAGCAGCGGGGGACAGGCGGAGGAGCAGTACTTC.

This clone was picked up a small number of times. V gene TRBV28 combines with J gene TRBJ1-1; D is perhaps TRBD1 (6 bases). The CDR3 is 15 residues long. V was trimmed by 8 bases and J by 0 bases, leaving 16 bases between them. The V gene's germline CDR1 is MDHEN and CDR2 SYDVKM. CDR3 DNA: TGTGCCAGCCGAACCGACAGGTTAATGAACACTGAAGCTTTCTTT. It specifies CASRTDRLMNTEAFF.

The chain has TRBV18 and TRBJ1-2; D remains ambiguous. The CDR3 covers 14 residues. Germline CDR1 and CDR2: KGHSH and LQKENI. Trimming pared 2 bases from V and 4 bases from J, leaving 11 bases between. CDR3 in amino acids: CASSPSQQSYGYTF. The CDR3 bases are TGTGCCAGCTCACCAAGCCAACAGTCCTATGGCTACACCTTC. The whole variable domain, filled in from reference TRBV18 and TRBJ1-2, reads NAGVMQNPRHLVRRRGQEARLRCSPMKGHSHVYWYRQLPEEGLKFMVYLQKENIIDESGMPKERFSAEFPKEGPSILRIQQVVRGDSAAYFCASSPSQQSYGYTFGSGTRLTVV.

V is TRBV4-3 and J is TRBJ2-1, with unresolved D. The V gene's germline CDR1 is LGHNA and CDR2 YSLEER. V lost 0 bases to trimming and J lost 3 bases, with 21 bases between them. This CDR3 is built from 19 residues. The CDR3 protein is CASSQDRSSIVSVYNEQFF. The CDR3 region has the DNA TGCGCCAGCAGCCAAGATCGGTCTTCTATCGTTTCCGTCTACAATGAGCAGTTCTTC.

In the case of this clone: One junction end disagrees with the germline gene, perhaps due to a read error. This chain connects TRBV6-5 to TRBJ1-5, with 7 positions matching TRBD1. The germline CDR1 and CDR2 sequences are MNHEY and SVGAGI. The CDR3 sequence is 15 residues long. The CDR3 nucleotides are TGTGCCAGCAGTCACTCAGGGGGAAGCAATCAGCCCCAGCATTTT. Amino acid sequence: CASSHSGGSNQPQHF.

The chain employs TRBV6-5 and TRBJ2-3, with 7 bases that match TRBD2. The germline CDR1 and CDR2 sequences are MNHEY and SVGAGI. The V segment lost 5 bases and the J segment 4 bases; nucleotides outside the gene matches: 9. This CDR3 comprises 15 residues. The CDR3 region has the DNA TGTGCCAGCAGTGGACTCCTGGGAGGGTCAGATACGCAGTATTTT. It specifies CASSGLLGGSDTQYF.

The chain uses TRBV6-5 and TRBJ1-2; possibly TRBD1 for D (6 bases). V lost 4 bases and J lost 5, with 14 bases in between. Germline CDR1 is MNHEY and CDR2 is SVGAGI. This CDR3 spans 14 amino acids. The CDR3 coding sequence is TGTGCCAGCAGTTTAGCCGGGACAACGTATGGCTACACCTTC. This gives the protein CASSLAGTTYGYTF.

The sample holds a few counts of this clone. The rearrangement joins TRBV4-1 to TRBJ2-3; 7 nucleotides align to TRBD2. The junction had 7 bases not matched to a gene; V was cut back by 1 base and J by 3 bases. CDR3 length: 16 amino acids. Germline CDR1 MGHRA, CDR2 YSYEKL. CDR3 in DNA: TGCGCCAGCAGCCAAGTGGCGCGGGAGATAACAGATACGCAGTATTTT. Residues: CASSQVAREITDTQYF.

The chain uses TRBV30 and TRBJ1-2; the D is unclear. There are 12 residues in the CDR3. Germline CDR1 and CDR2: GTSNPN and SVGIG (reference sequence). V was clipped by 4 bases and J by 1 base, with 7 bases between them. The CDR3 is CAWMAVNYGYTF. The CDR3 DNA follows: TGTGCCTGGATGGCAGTTAACTATGGCTACACCTTC.

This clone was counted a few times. Written as DNA, the CDR3 is TGCAGCGTTCTAAGTGGGGGAGGCACTGAAGCTTTCTTT. It encodes CSVLSGGGTEAFF. The J gene is TRBJ1-1, the V gene TRBV29-1, with a possible D match to TRBD1 (5 bases). The V end was cut by 5 bases, the J end by 4 bases, with 14 bases between. Germline values: CDR1 SQVTM, CDR2 ANQGSEA. There are 13 residues in the CDR3.

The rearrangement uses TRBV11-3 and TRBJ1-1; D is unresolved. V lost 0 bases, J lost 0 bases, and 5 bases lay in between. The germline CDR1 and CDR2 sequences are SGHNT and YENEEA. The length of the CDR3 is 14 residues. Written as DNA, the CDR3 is TGTGCCAGCAGCTTAGACAGGATGAACACTGAAGCTTTCTTT. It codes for CASSLDRMNTEAFF.

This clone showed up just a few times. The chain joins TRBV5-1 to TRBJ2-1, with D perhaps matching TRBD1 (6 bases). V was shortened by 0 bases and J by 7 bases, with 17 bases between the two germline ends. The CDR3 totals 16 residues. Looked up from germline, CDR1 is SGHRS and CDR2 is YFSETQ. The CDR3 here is CASSLVVGAKINEQFF. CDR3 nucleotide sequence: TGCGCCAGCAGCTTGGTGGTGGGGGCGAAGATAAATGAGCAGTTCTTC.

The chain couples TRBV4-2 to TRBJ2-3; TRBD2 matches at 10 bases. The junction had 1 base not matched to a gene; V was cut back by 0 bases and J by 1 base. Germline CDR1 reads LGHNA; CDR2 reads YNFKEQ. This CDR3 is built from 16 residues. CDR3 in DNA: TGTGCCAGCAGCCAAGAAAGCGGGAGGGGCACAGATACGCAGTATTTT. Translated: CASSQESGRGTDTQYF.

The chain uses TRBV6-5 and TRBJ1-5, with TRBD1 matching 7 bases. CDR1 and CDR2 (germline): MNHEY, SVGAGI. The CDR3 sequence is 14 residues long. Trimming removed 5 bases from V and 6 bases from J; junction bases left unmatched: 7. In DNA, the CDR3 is TGTGCCAGCAGTACCGACAGGGTGGGTCAGCCCCAGCATTTT. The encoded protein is CASSTDRVGQPQHF.

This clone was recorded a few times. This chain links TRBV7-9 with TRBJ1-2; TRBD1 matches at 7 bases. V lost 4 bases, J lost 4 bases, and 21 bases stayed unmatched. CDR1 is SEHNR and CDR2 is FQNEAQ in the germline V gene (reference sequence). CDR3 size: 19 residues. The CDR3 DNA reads TGTGCCAGCAGCTCCCGGGGCCCGACAGGGCATCTATTCGGCTATGGCTACACCTTC. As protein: CASSSRGPTGHLFGYGYTF.

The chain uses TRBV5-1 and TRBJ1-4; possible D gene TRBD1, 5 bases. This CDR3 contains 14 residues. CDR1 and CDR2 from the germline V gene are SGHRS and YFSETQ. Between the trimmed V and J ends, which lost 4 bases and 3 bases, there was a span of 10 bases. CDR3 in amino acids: CASSRGTANEKLFF. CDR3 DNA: TGCGCCAGCAGCCGGGGGACTGCTAATGAAAAACTGTTTTTT. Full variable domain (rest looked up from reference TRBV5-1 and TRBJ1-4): KAGVTQTPRYLIKTRGQQVTLSCSPISGHRSVSWYQQTPGQGLQFLFEYFSETQRNKGNFPGRFSGRQFSNSRSEMNVSTLELGDSALYLCASSRGTANEKLFFGSGTQLSVL.

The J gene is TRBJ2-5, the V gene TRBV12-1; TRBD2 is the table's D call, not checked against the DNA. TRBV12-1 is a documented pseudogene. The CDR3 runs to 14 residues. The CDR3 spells CASSLRDSQETQYF. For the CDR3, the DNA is TGTGCCAGCAGCCTCCGGGACTCTCAAGAGACCCAGTACTTC.

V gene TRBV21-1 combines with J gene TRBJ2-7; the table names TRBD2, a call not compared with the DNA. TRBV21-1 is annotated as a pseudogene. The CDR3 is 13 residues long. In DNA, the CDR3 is TGTGCCAGCAGTACTTTAGCTAACTACGAGCAGTACTTC. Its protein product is CASSTLANYEQYF.

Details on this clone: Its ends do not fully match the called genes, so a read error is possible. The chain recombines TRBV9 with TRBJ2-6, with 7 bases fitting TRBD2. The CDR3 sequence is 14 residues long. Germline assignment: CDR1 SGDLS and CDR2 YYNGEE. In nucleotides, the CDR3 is TGTGCCAGCAGCGTAGGCCGGGGGGACAACGTCCTGACTTTC. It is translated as CASSVGRGDNVLTF.

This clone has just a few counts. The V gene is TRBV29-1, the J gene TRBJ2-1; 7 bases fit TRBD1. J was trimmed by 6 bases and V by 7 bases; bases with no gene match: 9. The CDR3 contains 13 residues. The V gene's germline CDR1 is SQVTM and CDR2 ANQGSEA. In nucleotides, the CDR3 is TGCAGCGCGACAGGGTTAGGGGTCAATGAGCAGTTCTTC. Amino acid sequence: CSATGLGVNEQFF.

The CDR3 coding sequence is TGTGCCTGGAGTAGGGCTAGGGGACAGCAGACTTCACCCCTCCACTTT. As protein: CAWSRARGQQTSPLHF. The chain employs TRBV30 and TRBJ1-6; 7 nucleotides line up with TRBD1. Germline trimming cut 2 bases from V and 9 bases from J; bases unmatched to any gene: 13. CDR3 length: 16 amino acids. Germline V gives CDR1 GTSNPN, CDR2 SVGIG (reference sequence).

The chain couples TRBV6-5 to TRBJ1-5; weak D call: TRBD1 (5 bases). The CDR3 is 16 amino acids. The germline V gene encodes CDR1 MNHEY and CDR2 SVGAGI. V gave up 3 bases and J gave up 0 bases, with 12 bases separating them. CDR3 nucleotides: TGTGCCAGCAGTTATGGCAGGGATCATAGCAATCAGCCCCAGCATTTT. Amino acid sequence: CASSYGRDHSNQPQHF.

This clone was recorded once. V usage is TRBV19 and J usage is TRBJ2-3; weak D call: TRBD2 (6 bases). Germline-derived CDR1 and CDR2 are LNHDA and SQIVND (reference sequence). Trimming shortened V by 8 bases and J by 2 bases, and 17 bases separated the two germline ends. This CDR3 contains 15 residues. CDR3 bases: TGTGCCAGTGCGCCCTGGGCGGGGTCCACAGATACGCAGTATTTT. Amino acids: CASAPWAGSTDTQYF.

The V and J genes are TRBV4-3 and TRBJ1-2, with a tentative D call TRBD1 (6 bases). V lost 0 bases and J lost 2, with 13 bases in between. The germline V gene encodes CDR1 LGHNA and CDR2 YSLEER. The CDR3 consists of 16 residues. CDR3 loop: CASSQDMTGQNYGYTF. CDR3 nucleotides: TGCGCCAGCAGCCAAGATATGACAGGACAGAACTATGGCTACACCTTC.

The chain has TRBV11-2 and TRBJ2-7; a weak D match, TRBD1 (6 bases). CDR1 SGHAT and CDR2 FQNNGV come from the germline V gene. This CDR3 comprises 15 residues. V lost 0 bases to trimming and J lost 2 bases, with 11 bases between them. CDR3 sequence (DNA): TGTGCCAGCAGCTTAGACCTCGAGGGGGCCTACGAGCAGTACTTC. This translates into CASSLDLEGAYEQYF.

The CDR3 is CSVDSQREGSYEQYF. The CDR3, as DNA: TGCAGCGTTGATTCGCAGCGGGAGGGCTCCTACGAGCAGTACTTC. The chain is built from TRBV29-1 and TRBJ2-7; TRBD2 matches at 10 bases. The V gene end was trimmed by 3 bases and the J gene end by 0 bases; junction bases not matched to a gene: 5. The CDR3 extends over 15 amino acids. In germline, CDR1 is SQVTM, CDR2 ANQGSEA.